The sequence of this TCR beta chain was determined in a study of identical twins. CDR3 length: 16 residues. V was shortened by 1 base and J by 4 bases, with 16 bases between the two germline ends. The V gene's germline CDR1 is SGHAT and CDR2 FQNNGV. Each CDR3 protein is one row after TCRdb ran MiXCR on the 5' RACE reads. This table holds some 900,000 distinct CDR3 sequences, 12% found once. In addition, the sample was reused for a study of yellow fever vaccine responses in identical twins.

The sequencing sample was made of PBMCs. This chain connects TRBV11-2 to TRBJ1-2; D gene ambiguous. The sequence was collected from a woman between 18 and 30 years old in good health. This CDR3 reads CASSLVATATFYGYTF. The DNA of the CDR3 is TGTGCCAGCAGCTTAGTAGCCACCGCCACTTTCTATGGCTACACCTTC.